The present TCR beta chain was sequenced within a study of graft-versus-host responses after intestinal transplantation. Across the whole study: Each recipient received a multivisceral, liver-intestinal, or isolated intestinal graft. Recipients across the board were started on anti-thymocyte globulin induction, then kept on tacrolimus and steroids for two to four years.

Assay: immunoSEQ multiplex PCR; the TCRdb copy retains only in-frame clones and omits some. This sample has over 100,000 clones; just under 95% occur once, and the top ten carry 0.95% to 1.5%. V lost 0 bases and J lost 5; bases outside the gene matches: 13. Germline CDR1 and CDR2: LNHDA and SQIVND (reference sequence). The CDR3 spans 18 residues. This clone was seen once. Its antigen is undetermined. General study findings and limits: Early post-transplant declines in HvG were associated with peak levels of circulating GvH clones.

The chain couples TRBV19 to TRBJ1-5; 7 nucleotides agree with TRBD1. The source material was unstimulated CD8+ T cells sorted from spleen or lymph node cells, sampled before transplant. The source is a human donor who was the organ donor for an intestinal transplant. DNA of the CDR3: TGTGCCAGTAGTATAGAACTTTTTGTGCAGGGGGATGATCAGCCCCAGCATTTT. Protein: CASSIELFVQGDDQPQHF.